These 28 T cell receptor beta chains originate from one sample sequenced in a study of cytomegalovirus exposure and HLA in healthy donors. Primers included in the PCR were 60 Vbeta and 13 Jbeta primers. Clones were sequenced by immunoSEQ multiplex PCR, and TCRdb holds only the in-frame ones, with some missing. The data contain about 190,000 clones, roughly 80% of them singletons. The source material was PBMCs. Receptor source: a man aged 35 to 55 in good health and CMV-seropositive.

The gene calls are TRBV2 and TRBJ2-1, with a tentative D call TRBD2 (5 bases). The CDR3 contains 14 residues. Germline V CDR1 and CDR2: SNHLY, FYNNEI. Deletions cut 9 bases from V and 0 bases from J, with 12 bases between. The CDR3 sequence: CARKTGSSYNEQFF. The DNA of the CDR3 is TGTGCCAGGAAGACGGGAAGCTCCTACAATGAGCAGTTCTTC.

The CDR3 nucleotides are TGCGCCAGCAGCTTAAAGGGACAGGGTGCGGGTCTCACTGAAGCTTTCTTT. Translating it yields CASSLKGQGAGLTEAFF. The gene calls are TRBV5-1 and TRBJ1-1; 9 bases are shared with TRBD1. The CDR3 is 17 amino acids. CDR1 is SGHRS and CDR2 is YFSETQ in the germline V gene. V lost 2 bases to trimming and J lost 4 bases; unmatched junction nucleotides: 12.

This chain joins TRBV19 and TRBJ1-1, with 8 bases aligning to TRBD1. The germline CDR1 and CDR2 sequences are LNHDA and SQIVND (reference sequence). V shed 0 bases and J 5 bases; nucleotides not matched to a gene: 11. CDR3 size: 17 residues. The DNA of the CDR3 is TGTGCCAGTAGTATAGATCTGGGACAGGCCCAAAGGACTGAAGCTTTCTTT. Its translation: CASSIDLGQAQRTEAFF.

This chain links TRBV5-6 with TRBJ2-7, with 7 bases fitting TRBD2. V shed 6 bases and J 6 bases; nucleotides not matched to a gene: 12. CDR1 is SGHDT and CDR2 is YYEEEE in the germline V gene. The CDR3 is 14 residues long. Here the CDR3 DNA reads TGTGCCAGCAACACATGGGGGGGAGGGACCGAGCAGTACTTC. Translation: CASNTWGGGTEQYF.

The chain links TRBV12-2 to TRBJ2-5; the table's D call, TRBD2, has no DNA check behind it. The end of the DNA is better explained by TRBJ2-7, so the J call may be wrong. TRBV12-2 is a known pseudogene. This CDR3 has 18 residues. The chain's CDR3 is CASRFSPAAEPPYDEQYF. The CDR3 region has the DNA TGTGCAAGTCGCTTTAGTCCAGCGGCGGAGCCCCCCTACGACGAGCAGTACTTC.

A single count supports this clone. The chain uses TRBV5-4 and TRBJ1-1; 7 positions match TRBD1. Germline CDR1 reads SGHNT; CDR2 reads YYREEE (reference sequence). There are 15 residues in the CDR3. The ends lost 2 bases at V and 0 bases at J; junction bases unmatched: 4. CDR3 in amino acids: CASSFSTGMNTEAFF. Here the CDR3 DNA reads TGTGCCAGCAGCTTTTCGACAGGGATGAACACTGAAGCTTTCTTT.

V usage is TRBV27 and J usage is TRBJ1-2; D is possibly TRBD1 (6 bases). Germline V CDR1 and CDR2: MNHEY, SMNVEV (reference sequence). The CDR3 consists of 19 residues. The V and J ends lost 6 bases and 3 bases respectively, with 29 bases between them. CDR3 coding DNA: TGTGCCAGCAGGGACAGACTAACTATGGCTACACCCGCCGACTATGGCTACACCTTC. It yields the protein CASRDRLTMATPADYGYTF.

V is TRBV9 and J is TRBJ2-7; tentative D call: TRBD1 (5 bases). The germline V gene encodes CDR1 SGDLS and CDR2 YYNGEE. V was shortened by 0 bases and J by 7 bases, with 17 bases between the two germline ends. The CDR3 is 15 residues long. CDR3 sequence reads: CASSVDRTRRGEQYF. For the CDR3, the DNA is TGTGCCAGCAGCGTAGACAGGACACGCCGAGGTGAGCAGTACTTC.

This chain connects TRBV6-6 to TRBJ1-4; the D gene is possibly TRBD1 (6 bases). Per germline, CDR1 MNHNY and CDR2 SVGAGI (reference sequence). Trimming took off 5 bases at V and 10 bases at J, with 14 bases between the two ends. This CDR3 is 13 amino acids long. Here the CDR3 reads CASSITGLGKLFF. DNA of the CDR3: TGTGCCAGCAGTATTACAGGGCTCGGAAAACTGTTTTTT.

The V and J genes are TRBV28 and TRBJ2-5; TRBD2 aligns across 13 bases. Unmatched junction bases numbered 3, after V lost 3 bases and J lost 5 bases. The germline V gene has CDR1 MDHEN and CDR2 SYDVKM. There are 15 residues in the CDR3. As DNA, the CDR3 is TGTGCCAGCAGTTTCCCGGGACTAGCGGGGGAGACCCAGTACTTC. As protein: CASSFPGLAGETQYF.

The chain has TRBV27 and TRBJ1-1, with 11 bases identical to TRBD1. CDR1 and CDR2 (germline): MNHEY, SMNVEV (reference sequence). V lost 5 bases, J lost 2 bases, and 7 bases stayed unmatched. The CDR3 contains 16 residues. The CDR3 sequence: CASSPGTGGRNTEAFF. The DNA of the CDR3 is TGTGCCAGCAGTCCCGGGACAGGGGGGAGAAACACTGAAGCTTTCTTT.

V and J are TRBV7-8 and TRBJ1-4, with D possibly being TRBD1 (5 bases). The CDR3 totals 15 residues. Germline V gene data show CDR1 as SGHVS and CDR2 as FQNEAQ. V was shortened by 2 bases and J by 8 bases, with 15 bases between the two germline ends. The CDR3 reads CASSLFQGNGEKLFF. For the CDR3, the DNA is TGTGCCAGCAGCTTATTTCAGGGCAATGGGGAAAAACTGTTTTTT.

The chain employs TRBV5-4 and TRBJ1-4; 10 bases map to TRBD1. The CDR3 is made up of 17 amino acids. V gave up 4 bases and J gave up 7 bases; unmatched junction bases: 13. CDR1 and CDR2 (germline): SGHNT, YYREEE (reference sequence). CDR3 protein: CASSPGRDRGLGEKLFF. CDR3 coding DNA: TGTGCCAGCAGCCCGGGAAGGGACAGGGGTCTGGGTGAAAAACTGTTTTTT.

The chain carries TRBV19 and TRBJ1-2; D ambiguous. Germline assignment: CDR1 LNHDA and CDR2 SQIVND (reference sequence). The CDR3 has 16 residues. The V end was cut by 3 bases, the J end by 2 bases, with 16 bases between. DNA for the CDR3: TGTGCCAGTAGTATGGGCTTTGACTACCTCAACTATGGCTACACCTTC. Protein: CASSMGFDYLNYGYTF.

The chain joins TRBV28 to TRBJ1-1, with D tentatively TRBD1 (6 bases). The CDR3 runs 14 residues. Deletions cut 7 bases from V and 5 bases from J, with 17 bases between. Germline lookup yields CDR1 MDHEN and CDR2 SYDVKM. The CDR3 sequence: CASTATGVSTEAFF. In DNA, the CDR3 is TGTGCCAGCACCGCGACAGGCGTGAGTACTGAAGCTTTCTTT.

This chain uses TRBV30 with TRBJ1-5; D might be TRBD1 (6 bases). Trimming left V 3 bases short and J 4 bases short, with 10 bases between. The CDR3 covers 13 residues. Germline V gene lookup returns CDR1 GTSNPN and CDR2 SVGIG (reference sequence). The CDR3 DNA reads TGTGCCTGGAGCCGGACAGAGAATCAGCCCCAGCATTTT. It yields the protein CAWSRTENQPQHF.

This clone was seen a single time. V is TRBV28 and J is TRBJ1-2; D is unresolved. This CDR3 spans 14 amino acids. The germline V gene has CDR1 MDHEN and CDR2 SYDVKM. The V gene lost 2 bases and the J gene lost 0 bases, with 7 bases spanning the gap. This chain's CDR3 is CASSLGQANYGYTF. CDR3 in DNA: TGTGCCAGCAGTTTAGGGCAGGCTAACTATGGCTACACCTTC.

The chain recombines TRBV25-1 with TRBJ2-5; TRBD2 matches at 15 bases. Losses at the gene ends were 1 base for V and 2 bases for J; bases not matched to a gene: 5. This CDR3 contains 18 residues. Germline CDR1 MGHDK, CDR2 SYGVNS. The DNA of the CDR3 is TGTGCCAGCAGTGAATTGGGGACTAGCGGGGGGCCTCAAGAGACCCAGTACTTC. Amino acids: CASSELGTSGGPQETQYF.

The V gene is TRBV10-3, the J gene TRBJ2-7; 9 bases are shared with TRBD1. Germline assignment: CDR1 ENHRY and CDR2 SYGVKD. After removal of 6 bases from V and 4 bases from J, the junction contained 10 bases not matched to a gene. The CDR3 covers 15 residues. CDR3 residues: CAISSSGTGRYEQYF. The CDR3 DNA reads as TGTGCCATCAGCTCCTCCGGGACAGGGCGATACGAGCAGTACTTC.

The chain joins TRBV5-1 to TRBJ2-1; TRBD2 agrees at 8 bases. The CDR3 contains 15 residues. Germline-derived CDR1 and CDR2 are SGHRS and YFSETQ. Trimming at V came to 2 bases and at J to 4 bases, leaving 5 bases not matched to a gene. The CDR3: CASSLTGGEYNEQFF. In DNA form, the CDR3 reads TGCGCCAGCAGCTTAACGGGGGGGGAATACAATGAGCAGTTCTTC.

This chain links TRBV5-6 with TRBJ1-3; D may be TRBD1 (5 bases). The CDR3 sequence is 14 residues long. With 5 bases removed from V and 0 bases from J, the gap between germline ends came to 9 bases. CDR1 is SGHDT, CDR2 YYEEEE, per germline. The CDR3 DNA sequence: TGTGCCAGCAGTTTTGACAGCTCTGGAAACACCATATATTTT. It specifies CASSFDSSGNTIYF.

The chain uses TRBV18 and TRBJ2-5; D is undetermined. The CDR3 runs to 11 residues. The ends were cut back, 3 bases at V and 3 bases at J, with 2 bases in the middle. Germline lookup yields CDR1 KGHSH and CDR2 LQKENI. The CDR3 spells CASSPEETQYF. CDR3 in DNA: TGTGCCAGCTCACCCGAAGAGACCCAGTACTTC.

V and J are TRBV7-6 and TRBJ2-5; 7 positions match TRBD1. Unmatched junction bases numbered 9, after V lost 6 bases and J lost 5 bases. Germline V CDR1 and CDR2: SGHVS, FNYEAQ. The CDR3 is 14 residues long. The CDR3 nucleotides read TGTGCCAGCAGTCGGGACAGCATAGGGGAGACCCAGTACTTC. It codes for CASSRDSIGETQYF.

This clone was counted once. The chain has TRBV7-8 and TRBJ2-1, with TRBD2 as a possible D gene (7 bases). The CDR3 is 17 residues long. Germline V gene sequence: CDR1 SGHVS, CDR2 FQNEAQ. The V and J ends lost 7 bases and 2 bases respectively, with 21 bases between them. Written as DNA, the CDR3 is TGTGCCAGCACCGTGGGTCCGGCGGGGGCGGCCTACAATGAGCAGTTCTTC. Translating it yields CASTVGPAGAAYNEQFF.

The V and J genes are TRBV11-2 and TRBJ2-5, with 12 bases identical to TRBD2. CDR3 size: 15 residues. Germline CDR1 is SGHAT and CDR2 is FQNNGV. V lost 5 bases to trimming and J lost 2 bases; unmatched junction nucleotides: 3. CDR3 residues: CASSKGTSGQETQYF. The CDR3 coding sequence is TGTGCCAGCAGCAAAGGGACTAGCGGGCAAGAGACCCAGTACTTC.

The chain links TRBV5-4 to TRBJ1-1; D call uncertain. CDR1 and CDR2 from the germline V gene are SGHNT and YYREEE (reference sequence). The V end was cut by 0 bases, the J end by 5 bases, with 5 bases between. The CDR3 is 12 amino acids. This chain's CDR3 is CASSLDLTEAFF. CDR3 DNA: TGTGCCAGCAGCTTGGACTTAACTGAAGCTTTCTTT.

With respect to this clone: Compared with germline, one end of the junction differs, possibly owing to a read error. The chain links TRBV6-5 to TRBJ2-1; the match to TRBD1 covers 8 bases. There are 14 residues in the CDR3. CDR1 MNHEY and CDR2 SVGAGI come from the germline V gene. CDR3 bases: TGTGCCAGCAGTATCGGACAGGGACGGGGCACGGGGGTCTTC. Its translation is CASSIGQGRGTGVF.

This clone came up a few times. This chain uses TRBV7-2 with TRBJ2-7; perhaps TRBD1 as D (6 bases). CDR1 and CDR2 from the germline V gene are SGHTA and FQGNSA. V lost 5 bases and J 7 bases, leaving 18 bases between the germline ends. The CDR3 sequence is 14 residues long. CDR3 coding DNA: TGTGCCAGCAGCAGAGACAGGTTCCCGGGGGAGCAGTACTTC. Residues: CASSRDRFPGEQYF.